This T cell receptor beta chain was documented in a study of response to subunit inactivated influenza vaccine. This clonotype showed up many times. TCRdb re-called the RT-PCR reads through MiXCR, storing one row per CDR3 protein. The sample includes about 520,000 distinct CDR3 sequences, approximately 7.7% seen only once; the top ten take around 13%. The germline CDR1 and CDR2 sequences are MNHEY and SMNVEV (reference sequence). V was pared by 8 bases and J by 4 bases, with 14 bases between. This CDR3 spans 14 amino acids. The chain uses TRBV27 and TRBJ1-4, with a weak D call TRBD1 (6 bases). This TCR was sampled from a man aged 50-75 years who received an inactivated influenza vaccine. This material consisted of PBMCs from blood, taken around 25 months after vaccination. For the CDR3, the DNA is TGTGCCAGCTCGGACAGCCTGCTTAATGAAAAACTGTTTTTT. It is translated as CASSDSLLNEKLFF.